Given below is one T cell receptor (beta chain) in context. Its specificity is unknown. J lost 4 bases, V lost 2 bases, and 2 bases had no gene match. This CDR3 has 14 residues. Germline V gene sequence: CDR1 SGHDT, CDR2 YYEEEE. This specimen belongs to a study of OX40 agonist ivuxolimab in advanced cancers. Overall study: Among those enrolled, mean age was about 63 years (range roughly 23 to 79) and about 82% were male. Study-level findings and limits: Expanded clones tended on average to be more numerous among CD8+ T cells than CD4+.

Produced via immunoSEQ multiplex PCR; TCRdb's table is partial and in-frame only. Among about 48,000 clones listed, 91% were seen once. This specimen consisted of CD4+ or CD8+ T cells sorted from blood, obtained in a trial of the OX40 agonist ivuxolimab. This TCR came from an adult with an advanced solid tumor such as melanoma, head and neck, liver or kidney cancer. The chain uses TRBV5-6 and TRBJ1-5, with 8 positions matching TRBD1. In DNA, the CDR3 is TGTGCCAGCAGCTTCGGACAGGGAAATCAGCCCCAGCATTTT. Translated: CASSFGQGNQPQHF. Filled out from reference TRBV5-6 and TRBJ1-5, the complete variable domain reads DAGVTQSPTHLIKTRGQQVTLRCSPKSGHDTVSWYQQALGQGPQFIFQYYEEEERQRGNFPDRFSGHQFPNYSSELNVNALLLGDSALYLCASSFGQGNQPQHFGDGTRLSIL.